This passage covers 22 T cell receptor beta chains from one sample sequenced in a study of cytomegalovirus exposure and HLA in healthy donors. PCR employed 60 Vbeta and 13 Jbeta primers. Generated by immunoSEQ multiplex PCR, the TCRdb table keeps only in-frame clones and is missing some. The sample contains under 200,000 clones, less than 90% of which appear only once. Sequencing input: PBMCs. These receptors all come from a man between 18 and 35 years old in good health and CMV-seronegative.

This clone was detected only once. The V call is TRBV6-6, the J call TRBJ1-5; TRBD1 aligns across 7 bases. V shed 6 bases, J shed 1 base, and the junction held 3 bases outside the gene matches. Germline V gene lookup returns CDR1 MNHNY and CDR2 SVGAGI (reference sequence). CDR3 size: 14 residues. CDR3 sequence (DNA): TGTGCCAGCAGGGGGGGACAGAGCAATCAGCCCCAGCATTTT. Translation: CASRGGQSNQPQHF.

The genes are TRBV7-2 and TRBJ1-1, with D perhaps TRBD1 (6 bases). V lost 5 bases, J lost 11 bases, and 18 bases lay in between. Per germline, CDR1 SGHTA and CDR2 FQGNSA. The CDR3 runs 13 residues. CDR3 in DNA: TGTGCCAGCAGCCCCCAGGGGTTAGGAAAGGCTTTCTTT. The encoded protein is CASSPQGLGKAFF.

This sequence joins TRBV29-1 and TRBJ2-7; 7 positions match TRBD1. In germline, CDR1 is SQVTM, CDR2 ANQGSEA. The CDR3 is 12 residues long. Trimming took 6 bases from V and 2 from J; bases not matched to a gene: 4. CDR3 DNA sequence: TGCAGCGTCTCAGGGGGTACCTACGAGCAGTACTTC. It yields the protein CSVSGGTYEQYF.

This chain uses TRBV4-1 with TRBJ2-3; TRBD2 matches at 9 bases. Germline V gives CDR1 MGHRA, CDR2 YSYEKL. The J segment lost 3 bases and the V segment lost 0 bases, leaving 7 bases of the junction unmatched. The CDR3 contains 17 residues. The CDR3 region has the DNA TGCGCCAGCAGCCAAGATCCTGGCGGGAGGGGTACAGATACGCAGTATTTT. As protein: CASSQDPGGRGTDTQYF.

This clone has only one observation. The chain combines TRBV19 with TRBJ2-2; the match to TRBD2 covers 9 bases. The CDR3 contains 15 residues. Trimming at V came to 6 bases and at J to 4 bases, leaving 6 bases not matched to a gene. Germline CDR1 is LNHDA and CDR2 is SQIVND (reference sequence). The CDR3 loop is CASSALAGVTGELFF. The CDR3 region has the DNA TGTGCCAGTAGCGCCTTAGCGGGAGTCACCGGGGAGCTGTTTTTT.

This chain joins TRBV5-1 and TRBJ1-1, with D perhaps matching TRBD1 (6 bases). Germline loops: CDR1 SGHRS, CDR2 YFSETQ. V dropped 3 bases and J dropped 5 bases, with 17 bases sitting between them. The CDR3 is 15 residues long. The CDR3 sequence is CASSWMPTGVTEAFF. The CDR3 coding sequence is TGCGCCAGCAGCTGGATGCCGACAGGAGTTACTGAAGCTTTCTTT.

The DNA of the CDR3 is TGTGCCAGCAGCTTGCAGGGAGCCAAAAACATTCAGTACTTC. Translated, it gives CASSLQGAKNIQYF. The chain carries TRBV5-4 and TRBJ2-4; the D gene is possibly TRBD1 (5 bases). V was pared by 1 base and J by 0 bases, with 5 bases between. This CDR3 is 14 amino acids long. The germline CDR1 and CDR2 sequences are SGHNT and YYREEE (reference sequence).

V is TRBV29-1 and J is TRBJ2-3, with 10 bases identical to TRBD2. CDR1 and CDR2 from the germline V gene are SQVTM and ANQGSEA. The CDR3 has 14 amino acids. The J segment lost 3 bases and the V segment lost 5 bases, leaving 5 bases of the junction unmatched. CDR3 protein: CSVYGLAATDTQYF. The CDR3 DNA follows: TGCAGCGTTTACGGACTAGCGGCGACAGATACGCAGTATTTT.

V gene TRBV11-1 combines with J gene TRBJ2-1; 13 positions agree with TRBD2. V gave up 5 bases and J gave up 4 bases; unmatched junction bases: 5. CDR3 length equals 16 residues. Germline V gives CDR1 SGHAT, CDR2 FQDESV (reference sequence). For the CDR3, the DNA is TGTGCCAGCAGCCCCCGGACTAGCGGGGGTTACAATGAGCAGTTCTTC. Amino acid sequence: CASSPRTSGGYNEQFF.

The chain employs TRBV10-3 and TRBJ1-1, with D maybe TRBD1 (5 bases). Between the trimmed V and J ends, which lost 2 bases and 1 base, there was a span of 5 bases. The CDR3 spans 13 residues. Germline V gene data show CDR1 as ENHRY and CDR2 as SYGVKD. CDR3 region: CAISETGNTEAFF. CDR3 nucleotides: TGTGCCATCAGTGAGACAGGGAACACTGAAGCTTTCTTT.

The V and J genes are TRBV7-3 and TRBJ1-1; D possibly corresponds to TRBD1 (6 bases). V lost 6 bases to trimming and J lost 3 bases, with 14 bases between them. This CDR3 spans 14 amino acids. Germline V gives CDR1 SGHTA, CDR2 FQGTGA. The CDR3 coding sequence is TGTGCCAGCAGGCCACGGGGGGCGGACACTGAAGCTTTCTTT. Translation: CASRPRGADTEAFF. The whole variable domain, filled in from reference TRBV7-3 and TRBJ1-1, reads GAGVSQTPSNKVTEKGKYVELRCDPISGHTALYWYRQSLGQGPEFLIYFQGTGAADDSGLPNDRFFAVRPEGSVSTLKIQRTERGDSAVYLCASRPRGADTEAFFGQGTRLTVV.

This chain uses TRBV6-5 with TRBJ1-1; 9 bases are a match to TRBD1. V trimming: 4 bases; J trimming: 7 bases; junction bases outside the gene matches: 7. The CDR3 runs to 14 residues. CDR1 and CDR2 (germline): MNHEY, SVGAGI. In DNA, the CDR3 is TGTGCCAGCAGTTCCCTGGGACAGGGAGGTGAAGCTTTCTTT. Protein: CASSSLGQGGEAFF.

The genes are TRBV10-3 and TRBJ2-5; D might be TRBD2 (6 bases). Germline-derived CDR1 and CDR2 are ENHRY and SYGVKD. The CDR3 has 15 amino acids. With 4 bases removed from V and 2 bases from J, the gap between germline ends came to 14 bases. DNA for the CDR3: TGTGCCATCAGTGGGAGATCTAGCGCACAAGAGACCCAGTACTTC. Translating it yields CAISGRSSAQETQYF.

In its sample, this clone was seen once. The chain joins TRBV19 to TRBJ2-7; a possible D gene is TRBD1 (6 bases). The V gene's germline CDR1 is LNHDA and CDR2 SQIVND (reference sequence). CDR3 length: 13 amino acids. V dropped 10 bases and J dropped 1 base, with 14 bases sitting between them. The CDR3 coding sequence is TGTGCCACCCGAAAGGGGGTATCCTACGAGCAGTACTTC. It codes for CATRKGVSYEQYF. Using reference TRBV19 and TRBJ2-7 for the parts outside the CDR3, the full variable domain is DGGITQSPKYLFRKEGQNVTLSCEQNLNHDAMYWYRQDPGQGLRLIYYSQIVNDFQKGDIAEGYSVSREKKESFPLTVTSAQKNPTAFYLCATRKGVSYEQYFGPGTRLTVT.

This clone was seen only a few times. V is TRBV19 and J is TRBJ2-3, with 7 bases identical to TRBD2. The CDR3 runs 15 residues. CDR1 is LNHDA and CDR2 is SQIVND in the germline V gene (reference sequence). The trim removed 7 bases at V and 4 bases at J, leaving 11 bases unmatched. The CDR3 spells CASKRTASGSDTQYF. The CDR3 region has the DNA TGTGCCAGTAAACGTACGGCTAGCGGATCAGATACGCAGTATTTT.

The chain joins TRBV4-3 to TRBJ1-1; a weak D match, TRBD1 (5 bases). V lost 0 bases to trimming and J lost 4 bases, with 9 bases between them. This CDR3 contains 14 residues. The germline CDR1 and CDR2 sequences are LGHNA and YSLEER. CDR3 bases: TGCGCCAGCAGCCAAGATCTGGGGGGCACTGAAGCTTTCTTT. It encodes CASSQDLGGTEAFF.

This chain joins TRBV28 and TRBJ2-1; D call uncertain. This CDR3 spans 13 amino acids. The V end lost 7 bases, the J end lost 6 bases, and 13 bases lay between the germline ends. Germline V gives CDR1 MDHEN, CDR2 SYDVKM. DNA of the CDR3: TGTGCCAGCACCCTCGCCCACGGCAATGAGCAGTTCTTC. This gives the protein CASTLAHGNEQFF.

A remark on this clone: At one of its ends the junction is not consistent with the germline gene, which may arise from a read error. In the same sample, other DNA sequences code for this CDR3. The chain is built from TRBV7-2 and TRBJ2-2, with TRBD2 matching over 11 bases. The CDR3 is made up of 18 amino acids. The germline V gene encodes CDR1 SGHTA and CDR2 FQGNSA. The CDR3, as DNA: TGCGCCAGCAGCTTAGGACTAGCGGGTCAACCGGCCACCGGGGAGCTGTTTTTT. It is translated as CASSLGLAGQPATGELFF. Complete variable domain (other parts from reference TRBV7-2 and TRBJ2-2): GAGVSQSPSNKVTEKGKDVELRCDPISGHTALYWYRQSLGQGLEFLIYFQGNSAPDKSGLPSDRFSAERTGGSVSTLTIQRTQQEDSAVYLCASSLGLAGQPATGELFFGEGSRLTVL.

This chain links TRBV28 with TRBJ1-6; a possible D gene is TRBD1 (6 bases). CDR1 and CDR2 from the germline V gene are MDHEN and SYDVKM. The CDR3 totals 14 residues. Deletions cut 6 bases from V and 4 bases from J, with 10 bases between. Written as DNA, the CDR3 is TGTGCCAGCAGCCGGCAGGGGTATAATTCACCCCTCCACTTT. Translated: CASSRQGYNSPLHF.

This CDR3 reads CASSSGRVETQYF. For the CDR3, the DNA is TGTGCCAGCAGCTCCGGCAGGGTAGAGACCCAGTACTTC. The chain is built from TRBV7-9 and TRBJ2-5; D is perhaps TRBD1 (5 bases). The V gene's germline CDR1 is SEHNR and CDR2 FQNEAQ (reference sequence). CDR3 length: 13 residues. Trimming took off 4 bases at V and 4 bases at J, with 10 bases between the two ends.

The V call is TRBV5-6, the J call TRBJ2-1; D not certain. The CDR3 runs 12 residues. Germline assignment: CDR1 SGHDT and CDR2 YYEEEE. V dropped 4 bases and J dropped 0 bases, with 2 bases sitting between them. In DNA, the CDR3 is TGTGCCAGCAGCCGCTCCTACAATGAGCAGTTCTTC. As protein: CASSRSYNEQFF.

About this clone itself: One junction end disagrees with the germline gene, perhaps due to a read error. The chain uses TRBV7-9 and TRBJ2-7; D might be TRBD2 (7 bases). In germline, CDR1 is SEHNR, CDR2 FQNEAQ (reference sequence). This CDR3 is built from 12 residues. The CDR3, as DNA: TGTTCCAGCAGGGGAGGGGGATACGAGCAGTACTTC. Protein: CSSRGGGYEQYF.